Sequencing of this T cell receptor beta chain was carried out in a study of T cell responses to AZD1222 COVID-19 vaccine. Using immunoSEQ multiplex PCR, the repertoire was profiled, and TCRdb retains in-frame clones only, with some absent. Among 80,000 to 100,000 clones listed, about 86% were seen once. The CDR3 is made up of 14 amino acids. V dropped 4 bases and J dropped 0 bases, with 13 bases sitting between them. CDR1 and CDR2 from the germline V gene are SQVTM and ANQGSEA. With regard to this clone: Its target is not known.

Overall study results and limits: White British donors predominated, females outnumbered males, and clonal diversity was possibly underestimated.

The source of this sequence is an adult in good health. The rearrangement links TRBV29-1 to TRBJ2-7; maybe TRBD1 (6 bases). The input for sequencing was peripheral blood, taken on day 0 of MenACWY control vaccination. This chain's CDR3 is CSVASTGSSYEQYF. CDR3 coding DNA: TGCAGCGTTGCCTCGACAGGATCCTCCTACGAGCAGTACTTC.